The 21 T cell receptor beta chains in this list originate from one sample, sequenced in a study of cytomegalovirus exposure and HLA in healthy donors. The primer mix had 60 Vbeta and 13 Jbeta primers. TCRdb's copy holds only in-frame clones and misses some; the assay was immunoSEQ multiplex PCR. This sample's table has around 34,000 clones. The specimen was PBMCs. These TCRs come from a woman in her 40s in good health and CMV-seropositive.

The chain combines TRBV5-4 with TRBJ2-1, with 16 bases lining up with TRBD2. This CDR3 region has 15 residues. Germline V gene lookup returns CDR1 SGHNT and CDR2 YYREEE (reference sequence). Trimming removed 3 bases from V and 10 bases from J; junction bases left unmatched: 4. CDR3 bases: TGTGCCAGCAGCTCCGGGACTAGCGGGAGGGACGAGCAGTTCTTC. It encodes CASSSGTSGRDEQFF.

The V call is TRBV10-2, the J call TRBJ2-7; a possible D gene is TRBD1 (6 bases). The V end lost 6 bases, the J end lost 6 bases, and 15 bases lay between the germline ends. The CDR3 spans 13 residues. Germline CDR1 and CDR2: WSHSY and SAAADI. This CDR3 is CASSAQQGGEQYF. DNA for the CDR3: TGCGCCAGCAGCGCCCAACAGGGCGGCGAGCAGTACTTC.

The CDR3 spells CAWSRDSGSGNTIYF. The DNA for the CDR3 is TGTGCCTGGAGCCGCGACTCCGGATCTGGAAACACCATATATTTT. V is TRBV30 and J is TRBJ1-3; no clear D. The V gene lost 3 bases and the J gene lost 1 base, with 13 bases spanning the gap. CDR3 length: 15 residues. The germline CDR1 and CDR2 sequences are GTSNPN and SVGIG (reference sequence).

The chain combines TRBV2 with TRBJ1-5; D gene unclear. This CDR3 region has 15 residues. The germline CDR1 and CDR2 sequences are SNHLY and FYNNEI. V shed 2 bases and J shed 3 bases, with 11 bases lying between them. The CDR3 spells CASSERNTANQPQHF. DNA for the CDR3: TGTGCCAGCAGTGAACGAAACACAGCCAATCAGCCCCAGCATTTT.

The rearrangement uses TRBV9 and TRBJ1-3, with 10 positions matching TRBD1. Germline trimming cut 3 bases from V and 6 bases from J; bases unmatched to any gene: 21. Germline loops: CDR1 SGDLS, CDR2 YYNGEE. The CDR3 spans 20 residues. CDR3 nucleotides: TGTGCCAGCAGCGGACACCCCCCCGGGAGCGTGGGACAGGGGCAAAACACCATATATTTT. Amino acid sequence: CASSGHPPGSVGQGQNTIYF.

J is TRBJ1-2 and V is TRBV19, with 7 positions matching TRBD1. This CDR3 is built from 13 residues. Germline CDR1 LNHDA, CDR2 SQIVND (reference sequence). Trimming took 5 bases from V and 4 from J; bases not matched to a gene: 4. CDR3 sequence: CASSPRQGYGYTF. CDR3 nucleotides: TGTGCCAGTAGTCCTAGACAGGGCTATGGCTACACCTTC.

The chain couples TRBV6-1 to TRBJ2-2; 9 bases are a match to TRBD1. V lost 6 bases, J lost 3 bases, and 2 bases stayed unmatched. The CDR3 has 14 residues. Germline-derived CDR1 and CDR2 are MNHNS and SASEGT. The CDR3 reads CASRGTGHTGELFF. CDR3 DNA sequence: TGTGCCAGCAGGGGGACAGGGCACACCGGGGAGCTGTTTTTT.

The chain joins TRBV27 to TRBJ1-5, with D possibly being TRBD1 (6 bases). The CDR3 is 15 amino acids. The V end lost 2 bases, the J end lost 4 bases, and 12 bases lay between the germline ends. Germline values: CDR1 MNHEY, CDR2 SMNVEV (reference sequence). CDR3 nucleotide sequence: TGTGCCAGCAGTTTAGGTCCAGGGGAGAATCAGCCCCAGCATTTT. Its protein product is CASSLGPGENQPQHF.

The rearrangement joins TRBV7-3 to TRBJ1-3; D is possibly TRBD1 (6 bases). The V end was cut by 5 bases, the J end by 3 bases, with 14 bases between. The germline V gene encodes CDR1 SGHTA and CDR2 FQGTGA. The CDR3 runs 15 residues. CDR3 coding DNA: TGTGCCAGCAGCCTCTCGGGGGGCTTTGGAAACACCATATATTTT. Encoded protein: CASSLSGGFGNTIYF.

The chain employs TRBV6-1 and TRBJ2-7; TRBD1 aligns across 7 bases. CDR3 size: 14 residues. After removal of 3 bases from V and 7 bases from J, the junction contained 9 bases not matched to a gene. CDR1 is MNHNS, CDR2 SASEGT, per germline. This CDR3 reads CASSELTGQGEQYF. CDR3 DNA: TGTGCCAGCAGTGAGTTGACAGGGCAAGGGGAGCAGTACTTC.

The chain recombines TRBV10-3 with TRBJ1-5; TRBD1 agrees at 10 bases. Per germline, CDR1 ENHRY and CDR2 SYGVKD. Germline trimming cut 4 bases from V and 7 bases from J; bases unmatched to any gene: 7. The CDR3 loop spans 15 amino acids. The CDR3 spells CAISGSDRGNQPQHF. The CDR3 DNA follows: TGTGCCATCAGTGGGTCGGACAGGGGGAACCAGCCCCAGCATTTT.

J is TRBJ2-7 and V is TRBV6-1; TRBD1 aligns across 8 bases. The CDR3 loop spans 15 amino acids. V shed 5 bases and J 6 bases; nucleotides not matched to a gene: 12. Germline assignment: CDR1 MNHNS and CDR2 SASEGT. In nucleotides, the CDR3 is TGTGCCAGCAGTCGGACAGGGTGGCAGGGCGGCGAGCAGTACTTC. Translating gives CASSRTGWQGGEQYF.

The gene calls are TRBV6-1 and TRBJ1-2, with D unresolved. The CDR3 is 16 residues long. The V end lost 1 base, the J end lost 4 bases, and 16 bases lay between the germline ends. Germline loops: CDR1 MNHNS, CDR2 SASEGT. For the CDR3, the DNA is TGTGCCAGCAGTGAAGGAGGTGCGCAGACTATCTATGGCTACACCTTC. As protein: CASSEGGAQTIYGYTF.

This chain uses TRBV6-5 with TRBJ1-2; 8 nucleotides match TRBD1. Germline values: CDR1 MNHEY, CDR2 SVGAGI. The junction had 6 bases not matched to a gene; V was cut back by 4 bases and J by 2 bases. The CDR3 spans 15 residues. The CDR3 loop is CASSSTGGWNYGYTF. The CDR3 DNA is TGTGCCAGCAGTTCTACAGGGGGGTGGAACTATGGCTACACCTTC.

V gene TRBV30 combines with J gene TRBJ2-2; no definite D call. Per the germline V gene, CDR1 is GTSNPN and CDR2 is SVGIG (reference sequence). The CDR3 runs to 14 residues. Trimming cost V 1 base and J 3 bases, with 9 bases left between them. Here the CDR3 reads CAWSGLADTGELFF. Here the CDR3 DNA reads TGTGCCTGGAGTGGGTTGGCCGACACCGGGGAGCTGTTTTTT.

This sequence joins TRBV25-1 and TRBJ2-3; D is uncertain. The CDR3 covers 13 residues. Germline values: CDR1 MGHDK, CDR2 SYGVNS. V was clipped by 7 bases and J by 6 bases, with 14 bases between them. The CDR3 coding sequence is TGTGCCAGCAAAATGCAACACATTGATACGCAGTATTTT. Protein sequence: CASKMQHIDTQYF.

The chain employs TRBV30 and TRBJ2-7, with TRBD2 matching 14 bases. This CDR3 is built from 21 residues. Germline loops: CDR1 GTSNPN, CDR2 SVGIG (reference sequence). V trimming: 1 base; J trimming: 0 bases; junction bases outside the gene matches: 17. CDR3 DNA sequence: TGTGCCTGGAGTGCCCCCCGCCGGCCGACTAGCGGGAGGGGCCCCTCCTACGAGCAGTACTTC. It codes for CAWSAPRRPTSGRGPSYEQYF.

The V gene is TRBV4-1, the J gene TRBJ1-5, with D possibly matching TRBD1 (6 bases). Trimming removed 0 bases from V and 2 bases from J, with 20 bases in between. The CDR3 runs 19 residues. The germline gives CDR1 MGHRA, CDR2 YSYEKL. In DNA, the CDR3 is TGCGCCAGCAGCCAAGATGACGGGACACGAATCAGTGGCAATCAGCCCCAGCATTTT. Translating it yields CASSQDDGTRISGNQPQHF.

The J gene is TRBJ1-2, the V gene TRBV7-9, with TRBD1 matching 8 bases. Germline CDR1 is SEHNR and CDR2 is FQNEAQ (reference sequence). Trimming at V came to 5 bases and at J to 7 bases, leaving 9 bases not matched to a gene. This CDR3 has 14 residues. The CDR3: CASSQRTGLCGYTF. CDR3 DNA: TGTGCCAGCAGCCAACGGACAGGGCTCTGTGGCTACACCTTC.

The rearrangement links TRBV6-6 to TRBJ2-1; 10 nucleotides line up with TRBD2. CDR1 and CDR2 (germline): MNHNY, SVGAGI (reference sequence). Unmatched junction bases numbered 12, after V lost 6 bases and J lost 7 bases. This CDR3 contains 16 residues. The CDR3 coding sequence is TGTGCCAGCAGATGGGCTAGCGGGAGAATCGGGAATGAGCAGTTCTTC. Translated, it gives CASRWASGRIGNEQFF.

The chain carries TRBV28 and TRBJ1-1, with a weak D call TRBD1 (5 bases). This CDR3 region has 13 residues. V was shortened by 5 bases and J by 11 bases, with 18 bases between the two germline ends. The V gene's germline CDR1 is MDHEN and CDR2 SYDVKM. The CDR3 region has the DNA TGTGCCAGCAGTCTCTGGACAACCCCCTCGGCTTTCTTT. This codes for CASSLWTTPSAFF.